The source of this TCR beta chain is a study of T cells after yellow fever vaccination. Study outcomes and limitations: The appearance of a small share of clonotypes in both CD4 and CD8 compartments was observed. Faster peaking, at day 5 versus 15, marked a secondary response that was weaker.

This clonotype was observed a few times. Its antigen is as yet unknown. This CDR3 has 13 residues. The ends were cut back, 6 bases at V and 2 bases at J, with 10 bases in the middle. TCR cDNA was made by 5'RACE template switching, adding a universal primer site and UMIs. TCRdb analysed the 5' RACE reads with MiXCR anew, one entry per CDR3 protein. The sample has 250,000 to 350,000 distinct CDR3 sequences; roughly 7% are singletons. Sequencing used PBMCs, obtained roughly 47 days after the first yellow fever vaccination. The V and J genes are TRBV12-3 or TRBV12-4 and TRBJ2-5; D gene ambiguous. The sequence was obtained from a man aged 18-30 years who received the YFV17D yellow fever vaccine. The CDR3 spells CASRLTPQETQYF. The CDR3, as DNA: TGTGCCAGCAGGTTGACCCCTCAAGAGACCCAGTACTTC.